Below, 20 T cell receptor beta chains from the same sample are listed, as sequenced in a study of intratumoral heterogeneity in liver cancer. Multiple geographically separated regions of the hepatocellular carcinoma nodule were sampled separately. The protocol was immunoSEQ multiplex PCR, while the TCRdb copy is restricted to in-frame clones and leaves out a portion. The sample holds about 6,600 clones, about 50% seen once. This specimen was tumor tissue, taken before any cancer treatment. The receptors come from a man in his 70s with hepatocellular carcinoma.

V gene TRBV7-2 combines with J gene TRBJ1-4; D possibly corresponds to TRBD1 (6 bases). The CDR3 totals 17 residues. Germline assignment: CDR1 SGHTA and CDR2 FQGNSA. The ends were cut back, 4 bases at V and 0 bases at J, with 15 bases in the middle. In nucleotides, the CDR3 is TGTGCCAGCAGCTGGCCCAGGGGTGAGGCAACTAATGAAAAACTGTTTTTT. Its protein is CASSWPRGEATNEKLFF.

The J gene is TRBJ2-7, the V gene TRBV27, with D tentatively TRBD1 or TRBD2 (6 bases each). V lost 1 base to trimming and J lost 4 bases, with 11 bases between them. Germline CDR1 reads MNHEY; CDR2 reads SMNVEV (reference sequence). This CDR3 is 14 amino acids long. CDR3 loop: CASSLWGASYEQYF. The CDR3 DNA follows: TGTGCCAGCAGTTTATGGGGGGCGTCTTACGAGCAGTACTTC.

The genes are TRBV24-1 and TRBJ2-1; 9 nucleotides align to TRBD1. The CDR3 sequence is 17 residues long. V trimming: 5 bases; J trimming: 4 bases; junction bases outside the gene matches: 11. Germline CDR1 and CDR2: KGHDR and SFDVKD. CDR3 in DNA: TGTGCCACCAGTGGGTCAACTGGACAGGGGATATACAATGAGCAGTTCTTC. Translating it yields CATSGSTGQGIYNEQFF.

The V call is TRBV6-5, the J call TRBJ2-7; possible D gene TRBD2, 6 bases. Germline V gives CDR1 MNHEY, CDR2 SVGAGI. V lost 2 bases, J lost 1 base, and 12 bases lay in between. The CDR3 covers 15 residues. The CDR3: CASSYSSAGSYEQYF. CDR3 bases: TGTGCCAGCAGTTACAGTTCCGCGGGGTCCTACGAGCAGTACTTC.

Sample share makes this clone medium-sized. This sequence joins TRBV4-3 and TRBJ2-5; maybe TRBD2 (7 bases). Looked up from germline, CDR1 is LGHNA and CDR2 is YSLEER. CDR3 length: 14 amino acids. V lost 4 bases, J lost 5 bases, and 14 bases lay in between. CDR3 sequence: CASSPYREGETQYF. CDR3 bases: TGCGCCAGCAGCCCCTACAGGGAGGGGGAGACCCAGTACTTC.

The chain joins TRBV4-3 to TRBJ1-6; D gene unclear. Looked up from germline, CDR1 is LGHNA and CDR2 is YSLEER. This CDR3 is built from 15 residues. Trimming stripped 1 base from V and 6 bases from J, with 10 bases between. The CDR3 DNA sequence: TGCGCCAGCAGCCAAGTATTCGGCAGTAATTCACCCCTCCACTTT. It is translated as CASSQVFGSNSPLHF.

This rearrangement joins TRBV5-1 to TRBJ1-2; a weak D match, TRBD1 (5 bases). This CDR3 comprises 13 residues. V was cut by 7 bases and J by 6 bases, with 16 bases left in between. Germline CDR1 and CDR2: SGHRS and YFSETQ. In DNA, the CDR3 is TGCGCCAGCTCCATGGGGGGGGACGATGGCTACACCTTC. This translates into CASSMGGDDGYTF.

The V gene is TRBV28, the J gene TRBJ1-2; the match to TRBD1 covers 9 bases. Germline CDR1 is MDHEN and CDR2 is SYDVKM. The CDR3 is made up of 14 amino acids. J lost 5 bases, V lost 2 bases, and 3 bases had no gene match. CDR3 in amino acids: CASSLLGQGYGYTF. The CDR3 bases are TGTGCCAGCAGTTTACTAGGACAGGGGTATGGCTACACCTTC.

This clone is medium-sized by share. This chain joins TRBV21-1 and TRBJ1-5; the table's D call TRBD1 went unverified against the DNA. TRBV21-1 corresponds to a pseudogene. The length of the CDR3 is 20 residues. The CDR3 reads CASSKIPGHRKKYSNQPQHF. CDR3 sequence (DNA): TGTGCCAGCAGCAAAATTCCAGGACACAGAAAGAAATATAGCAATCAGCCCCAGCATTTT.

The chain employs TRBV5-1 and TRBJ1-4; no clear D gene. With 0 bases removed from V and 1 base from J, the gap between germline ends came to 13 bases. This CDR3 is built from 17 residues. Germline V gives CDR1 SGHRS, CDR2 YFSETQ. The CDR3 loop reads CASSLVRGEGTNEKLFF. In DNA, the CDR3 is TGCGCCAGCAGCTTGGTTCGGGGTGAGGGAACTAATGAAAAACTGTTTTTT.

This clone was seen more than once but under ten times. The rearrangement uses TRBV7-9 and TRBJ1-5, with D perhaps matching TRBD1 (5 bases). This CDR3 spans 12 amino acids. Trimming shortened V by 6 bases and J by 6 bases, and 9 bases separated the two germline ends. Germline V lookup: CDR1 SEHNR, CDR2 FQNEAQ (reference sequence). The chain's CDR3 is CASSRGFQPQHF. The CDR3 bases are TGTGCCAGCAGTAGGGGTTTTCAGCCCCAGCATTTT.

The rearrangement joins TRBV7-8 to TRBJ1-1, with D unclear. Trimming took 10 bases from V and 1 from J, leaving 7 bases between them. Germline lookup yields CDR1 SGHVS and CDR2 FQNEAQ. The length of the CDR3 is 11 residues. The CDR3 protein is CATRQNTEAFF. The CDR3 DNA follows: TGTGCCACCCGACAGAACACTGAAGCTTTCTTT. The whole variable domain, filled in from reference TRBV7-8 and TRBJ1-1, reads GAGVSQSPRYKVAKRGQDVALRCDPISGHVSLFWYQQALGQGPEFLTYFQNEAQLDKSGLPSDRFFAERPEGSVSTLKIQRTQQEDSAVYLCATRQNTEAFFGQGTRLTVV.

This chain links TRBV2 with TRBJ2-1; TRBD2 might be the D (6 bases). The CDR3 has 12 residues. With 5 bases removed from V and 8 bases from J, the gap between germline ends came to 10 bases. Germline loops: CDR1 SNHLY, CDR2 FYNNEI. DNA of the CDR3: TGTGCCAGCAGTCGGAGGGGAGATGAGCAGTTCTTC. This codes for CASSRRGDEQFF.

This clone was seen only once. This sequence joins TRBV2 and TRBJ1-1; a weak D match, TRBD1 (5 bases). Germline V gives CDR1 SNHLY, CDR2 FYNNEI. This CDR3 contains 13 residues. The V end lost 3 bases, the J end lost 4 bases, and 9 bases lay between the germline ends. This chain's CDR3 is CASSESRGTEAFF. CDR3 DNA sequence: TGTGCCAGCAGTGAGTCAAGGGGCACTGAAGCTTTCTTT.

There are a few counts of this clone. The V and J genes are TRBV5-1 and TRBJ1-6, with D unclear. This CDR3 comprises 12 residues. Trimming took 6 bases from V and 12 from J, leaving 13 bases between them. Per germline, CDR1 SGHRS and CDR2 YFSETQ. CDR3 in DNA: TGCGCCAGCATGGGCGAGCGGGGACCCCTCCACTTT. It encodes CASMGERGPLHF. Variable domain in full (rest from reference TRBV5-1 and TRBJ1-6): KAGVTQTPRYLIKTRGQQVTLSCSPISGHRSVSWYQQTPGQGLQFLFEYFSETQRNKGNFPGRFSGRQFSNSRSEMNVSTLELGDSALYLCASMGERGPLHFGNGTRLTVT.

CDR3 sequence (DNA): TGCGCCAGCAGCCTACAATCGACAGGGGTCGGCATGTTAGCCACCACAGATACGCAGTATTTT. Translating gives CASSLQSTGVGMLATTDTQYF. The rearrangement links TRBV4-1 to TRBJ2-3; the match to TRBD1 covers 8 bases. Germline CDR1 and CDR2: MGHRA and YSYEKL. V was pared by 4 bases and J by 2 bases, with 23 bases of the junction left unmatched. The CDR3 is made up of 21 amino acids.

This clone rates as medium-sized. The chain joins TRBV6-5 to TRBJ1-6, with 10 bases aligning to TRBD1. Germline V gives CDR1 MNHEY, CDR2 SVGAGI. The length of the CDR3 is 15 residues. Trimming at V came to 6 bases and at J to 6 bases, leaving 5 bases not matched to a gene. CDR3 DNA: TGTGCCAGCAGCTTAGGGACAGGGGCTAATTCACCCCTCCACTTT. Translated: CASSLGTGANSPLHF.

This chain connects TRBV2 to TRBJ1-2; weak D call: TRBD1 (5 bases). Trimming took 3 bases from V and 4 from J, leaving 9 bases between them. The CDR3 sequence is 13 residues long. Germline loops: CDR1 SNHLY, CDR2 FYNNEI. CDR3 sequence reads: CASSDRGGYGYTF. As DNA, the CDR3 is TGTGCCAGCAGTGACCGCGGGGGCTATGGCTACACCTTC.

V is TRBV29-1 and J is TRBJ2-5, with TRBD1 identical over 11 bases. J gave up 5 bases and V 6 bases, and 5 bases lay outside the gene matches. This CDR3 contains 13 residues. Germline V gene sequence: CDR1 SQVTM, CDR2 ANQGSEA. The CDR3 sequence: CSVDRGLRETQYF. For the CDR3, the DNA is TGCAGCGTGGACAGGGGGCTAAGGGAGACCCAGTACTTC.

The chain couples TRBV4-2 to TRBJ1-4; no reliable D call. V was trimmed by 4 bases and J by 7 bases, leaving 19 bases between them. The germline gives CDR1 LGHNA, CDR2 YNFKEQ. The CDR3 loop spans 16 amino acids. CDR3 in amino acids: CASSRSSTIGSEKLFF. CDR3 coding DNA: TGTGCCAGCAGCCGTTCCTCGACAATAGGTAGTGAAAAACTGTTTTTT.